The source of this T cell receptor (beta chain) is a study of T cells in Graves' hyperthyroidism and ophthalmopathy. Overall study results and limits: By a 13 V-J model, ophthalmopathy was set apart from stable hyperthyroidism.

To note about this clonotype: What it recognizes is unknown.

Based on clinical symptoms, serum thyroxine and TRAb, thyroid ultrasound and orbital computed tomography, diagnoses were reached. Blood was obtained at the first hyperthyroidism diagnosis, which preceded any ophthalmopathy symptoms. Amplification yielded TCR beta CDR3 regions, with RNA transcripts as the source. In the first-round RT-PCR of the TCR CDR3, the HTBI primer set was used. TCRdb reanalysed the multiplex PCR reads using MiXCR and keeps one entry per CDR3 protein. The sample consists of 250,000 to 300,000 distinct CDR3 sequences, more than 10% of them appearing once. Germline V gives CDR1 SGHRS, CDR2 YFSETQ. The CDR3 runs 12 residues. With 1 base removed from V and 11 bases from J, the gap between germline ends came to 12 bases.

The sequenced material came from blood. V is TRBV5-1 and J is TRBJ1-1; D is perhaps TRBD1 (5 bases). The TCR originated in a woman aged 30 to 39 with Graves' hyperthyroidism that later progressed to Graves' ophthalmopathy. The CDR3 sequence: CASSLWAEGAFF. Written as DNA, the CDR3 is TGCGCCAGCAGCTTGTGGGCCGAGGGGGCTTTCTTT.